Listed below are T cell receptor beta chains from one sample, sequenced in a study of T-cell reconstitution after alpha-beta-depleted transplantation in children. Using its own MiXCR run on the PCR reads, TCRdb lists one record per CDR3 protein. The sample consists of about 58,000 distinct CDR3 sequences, roughly 46% of them appearing once. Sequencing was performed on PBMCs, mostly from graft donor cells, taken 360 days after TCRalphabeta/CD19-depleted stem cell transplant. The receptor set was obtained from a male patient younger than 18 who had a stem cell transplant for acute lymphoblastic leukemia, so the T cells may come from the graft donor. The CDR3 runs from the conserved cysteine through the conserved F or W. The D gene is left open where the match is weak. Size tells how often a clone was seen (once, few, many) or the class of an expanded clone, and some rows leave it out.

clone size: -; D gene: TRBD2; J gene: TRBJ2-1; V gene: TRBV20-1; CDR3 DNA: TGCAGTGCTAGCCCCGGGACTAGCGGGACAAATGAGCAGTTCTTC; CDR3 protein: CSASPGTSGTNEQFF
clone size: few; D gene: TRBD2; J gene: TRBJ2-1; V gene: TRBV12-3/TRBV12-4; CDR3 DNA: TGTGCCATAGTAATTAGCGGGAGGGTCAATGAGCAGTTCTTC; CDR3 protein: CAIVISGRVNEQFF
clone size: -; D gene: -; J gene: TRBJ2-3; V gene: TRBV20-1; CDR3 DNA: TGCAGTGCTAGAGATCGGGGGATATGGGCAGATACGCAGTATTTT; CDR3 protein: CSARDRGIWADTQYF
clone size: -; D gene: -; J gene: TRBJ2-7; V gene: TRBV2; CDR3 DNA: TGTGCCAGCAGTGAAACCTACGAGCAGTACTTC; CDR3 protein: CASSETYEQYF
clone size: -; D gene: TRBD2; J gene: TRBJ2-7; V gene: TRBV5-1; CDR3 DNA: TGCGCCAGCAGATTTGGGACTAGCATCCACGAGCAGTACTTC; CDR3 protein: CASRFGTSIHEQYF
clone size: -; D gene: -; J gene: TRBJ2-2; V gene: TRBV19; CDR3 DNA: TGTGCCAGTAGTATAGCAGGGAACACCGGGGAGCTGTTTTTT; CDR3 protein: CASSIAGNTGELFF
clone size: -; D gene: -; J gene: TRBJ2-5; V gene: TRBV28; CDR3 DNA: TGTGCCAGCACCAATAGACAGGCCCTATACCAAGAGACCCAGTACTTC; CDR3 protein: CASTNRQALYQETQYF
clone size: -; D gene: TRBD2; J gene: TRBJ2-2; V gene: TRBV6-2/TRBV6-3; CDR3 DNA: TGTGCCAGCAGTCCCGGGACTAGTCTAACCGGGGAGCTGTTTTTT; CDR3 protein: CASSPGTSLTGELFF
clone size: -; D gene: -; J gene: TRBJ2-3; V gene: TRBV14; CDR3 DNA: TGTGCCAGCAGCCAACCTGGAGATACGCAGTATTTT; CDR3 protein: CASSQPGDTQYF
clone size: -; D gene: -; J gene: TRBJ2-7; V gene: TRBV4-3; CDR3 DNA: TGCGCCAGCAGCCAAGCAGCCAACTACGAGCAGTACTTC; CDR3 protein: CASSQAANYEQYF
clone size: few; D gene: TRBD2; J gene: TRBJ2-1; V gene: TRBV27; CDR3 DNA: TGTGCCAGCAGTCCTAGCGGGCTCGCTGGGAATGAGCAGTTCTTC; CDR3 protein: CASSPSGLAGNEQFF
clone size: few; D gene: -; J gene: TRBJ1-5; V gene: TRBV6-2/TRBV6-3; CDR3 DNA: TGTGCCAGCAGTTCCCAGGGGTACAATCAGCCCCAGCATTTT; CDR3 protein: CASSSQGYNQPQHF
clone size: -; D gene: -; J gene: TRBJ2-2; V gene: TRBV20-1; CDR3 DNA: TGCAGTGCTAGAGATTTCGAGGGTTCCGACACCGGGGAGCTGTTTTTT; CDR3 protein: CSARDFEGSDTGELFF
clone size: -; D gene: -; J gene: TRBJ2-3; V gene: TRBV5-1; CDR3 DNA: TGCGCCAGCAGCTTGGGGAGCGACACAGATACGCAGTATTTT; CDR3 protein: CASSLGSDTDTQYF
clone size: -; D gene: TRBD1; J gene: TRBJ2-2; V gene: TRBV6-1; CDR3 DNA: TGTGCCAGCAGTAAACCGGGACAGGGACGCACCGGGGAGCTGTTTTTT; CDR3 protein: CASSKPGQGRTGELFF
clone size: -; D gene: -; J gene: TRBJ2-7; V gene: TRBV7-9; CDR3 DNA: TGTGCCAGCAGCCAAGATCAGGGACCAACTACCTACGAGCAGTACTTC; CDR3 protein: CASSQDQGPTTYEQYF
clone size: few; D gene: -; J gene: TRBJ2-7; V gene: TRBV12-3/TRBV12-4; CDR3 DNA: TGTGCCAGCAGTGAGACGGAGTACTACGAGCAGTACTTC; CDR3 protein: CASSETEYYEQYF
clone size: -; D gene: TRBD2; J gene: TRBJ2-7; V gene: TRBV12-3/TRBV12-4; CDR3 DNA: TGTGCCAGCAGTGGCCGTGGCGGGGGGGCCTACGAGCAGTACTTC; CDR3 protein: CASSGRGGGAYEQYF
clone size: -; D gene: -; J gene: TRBJ2-1; V gene: TRBV6-2/TRBV6-3; CDR3 DNA: TGTGCCAGCAGTTACTTCCCGGGGGGCGCTGCGCCCTCCTACAATGAGCAGTTCTTC; CDR3 protein: CASSYFPGGAAPSYNEQFF
clone size: -; D gene: TRBD1; J gene: TRBJ1-1; V gene: TRBV5-6; CDR3 DNA: TGTGCCAGCAGCCAAGGGACAGCTGAAGCTTTCTTT; CDR3 protein: CASSQGTAEAFF
clone size: once; D gene: -; J gene: TRBJ2-3; V gene: TRBV9; CDR3 DNA: TGTGCCAGCAGCTCCGACTGGGCACCTGGGACAGATACGCAGTATTTT; CDR3 protein: CASSSDWAPGTDTQYF
clone size: -; D gene: TRBD2; J gene: TRBJ2-1; V gene: TRBV25-1; CDR3 DNA: TGTGCCAGCAGTGAATGGGTAGCGGGAGGGCCTATTGTCTTC; CDR3 protein: CASSEWVAGGPIVF
clone size: many; D gene: TRBD1; J gene: TRBJ2-1; V gene: TRBV15; CDR3 DNA: TGTGCCACCAGCACAGTAGACAGGGACTACAATGAGCAGTTCTTC; CDR3 protein: CATSTVDRDYNEQFF
clone size: few; D gene: -; J gene: TRBJ1-1; V gene: TRBV29-1; CDR3 DNA: TGCAGCGTTGACCGAGTCAAAATATGGAACACTGAAGCTTTCTTT; CDR3 protein: CSVDRVKIWNTEAFF
clone size: -; D gene: -; J gene: TRBJ1-1; V gene: TRBV14; CDR3 DNA: TGTGCCAGCAGCCAAGATACCGGACCGGGGCGGCTAGCTGAAGCTTTCTTT; CDR3 protein: CASSQDTGPGRLAEAFF
clone size: many; D gene: TRBD2; J gene: TRBJ2-3; V gene: TRBV11-2; CDR3 DNA: TGTGCCAGCAGCTCTAGGACTAGCGGGAGAGCAGATACGCAGTATTTT; CDR3 protein: CASSSRTSGRADTQYF
clone size: few; D gene: -; J gene: TRBJ2-1; V gene: TRBV3-1; CDR3 DNA: TGTGCCAGCAGCCAAATCCTCTACAATGAGCAGTTCTTC; CDR3 protein: CASSQILYNEQFF
clone size: -; D gene: -; J gene: TRBJ2-1; V gene: TRBV20-1; CDR3 DNA: TGCAGTGCCCGGGACACACATAGCAATGAGCAGTTCTTC; CDR3 protein: CSARDTHSNEQFF
clone size: once; D gene: -; J gene: TRBJ2-1; V gene: TRBV3-1; CDR3 DNA: TGTGCCAGCAGCCATCCTACCTACAATGAGCAGTTCTTC; CDR3 protein: CASSHPTYNEQFF
clone size: -; D gene: -; J gene: TRBJ2-7; V gene: TRBV7-3; CDR3 DNA: TGTGCCAGCAGCGTAACTAGTTCCTACGAGCAGTACTTC; CDR3 protein: CASSVTSSYEQYF
clone size: -; D gene: -; J gene: TRBJ2-2; V gene: TRBV11-1; CDR3 DNA: TGTGCCAGCAGCTTAGCCACCCCTCCCCCTAGGCCCACCGGGGAGCTGTTTTTT; CDR3 protein: CASSLATPPPRPTGELFF
clone size: few; D gene: -; J gene: TRBJ2-3; V gene: TRBV14; CDR3 DNA: TGTGCCAGCAGCCCACTTATGCCAGATACGCAGTATTTT; CDR3 protein: CASSPLMPDTQYF
clone size: few; D gene: -; J gene: TRBJ2-1; V gene: TRBV12-3/TRBV12-4; CDR3 DNA: TGTGCCAGCAGTTTCTGGGTGTCCGTAAATGAGCAGTTCTTC; CDR3 protein: CASSFWVSVNEQFF
clone size: -; D gene: -; J gene: TRBJ1-1; V gene: TRBV12-3/TRBV12-4; CDR3 DNA: TGTGCCAGCAGTTTAGGGGAAGGGAACACTGAAGCTTTCTTT; CDR3 protein: CASSLGEGNTEAFF
clone size: -; D gene: -; J gene: TRBJ2-7; V gene: TRBV6-5; CDR3 DNA: TGTGCCAGCAGTTACTCGAGGCAGAACGGTCCCTACGAGCAGTACTTC; CDR3 protein: CASSYSRQNGPYEQYF
clone size: few; D gene: TRBD2; J gene: TRBJ2-7; V gene: TRBV28; CDR3 DNA: TGTGCCAGCAGTGGGGCGGGAGGCGTCTACGAGCAGTACTTC; CDR3 protein: CASSGAGGVYEQYF
clone size: -; D gene: -; J gene: TRBJ2-3; V gene: TRBV18; CDR3 DNA: TGTGCCAGCTCACCGGCTACCCGGCGGACAGATACGCAGTATTTT; CDR3 protein: CASSPATRRTDTQYF
clone size: few; D gene: -; J gene: TRBJ2-7; V gene: TRBV12-3/TRBV12-4; CDR3 DNA: TGTGCCAGCAGTTACCAGTTTTACGAGCAGTACTTC; CDR3 protein: CASSYQFYEQYF
clone size: once; D gene: -; J gene: TRBJ2-2; V gene: TRBV5-1; CDR3 DNA: TGCGCCAGCGTCCAGGATTCGAACACCGGGGAGCTGTTTTTT; CDR3 protein: CASVQDSNTGELFF
clone size: -; D gene: -; J gene: TRBJ2-3; V gene: TRBV4-3; CDR3 DNA: TGCGCCAGCAGCCAAGATAACGTAGTCACAGATACGCAGTATTTT; CDR3 protein: CASSQDNVVTDTQYF
clone size: -; D gene: TRBD2; J gene: TRBJ2-7; V gene: TRBV7-2; CDR3 DNA: TGTGCCAGCAGCTTATTTCATTCGACTAGCGGAGCCTACGAGCAGTACTTC; CDR3 protein: CASSLFHSTSGAYEQYF
clone size: -; D gene: -; J gene: TRBJ2-1; V gene: TRBV29-1; CDR3 DNA: TGCAGCGTTGAACGGGGGTTGGAGCAGTTCTTC; CDR3 protein: CSVERGLEQFF
clone size: -; D gene: -; J gene: TRBJ2-1; V gene: TRBV3-1; CDR3 DNA: TGTGCCAGCAGCCAGACGGGGTACAATGAGCAGTTCTTC; CDR3 protein: CASSQTGYNEQFF
clone size: -; D gene: -; J gene: TRBJ2-3; V gene: TRBV12-3/TRBV12-4; CDR3 DNA: TGTGCCAGCAGTCTCGGGACCATAAACAGGGTATTGGAGTATTTT; CDR3 protein: CASSLGTINRVLEYF
clone size: few; D gene: -; J gene: TRBJ2-1; V gene: TRBV24-1; CDR3 DNA: TGTGCCACCAGTGATTTGGCGGACAGATCCTACAATGAGCAGTTCTTC; CDR3 protein: CATSDLADRSYNEQFF